This entry lists 15 T cell receptor beta chains sequenced from one sample in a study of OX40 agonist ivuxolimab in advanced cancers. TCRdb keeps only in-frame clones here, not all; method: immunoSEQ multiplex PCR. This table holds about 70,000 clones, roughly 84% found once. The specimen comprised CD4+ or CD8+ T cells sorted from blood, sampled in a trial of the OX40 agonist ivuxolimab. These receptor sequences come from an adult with an advanced solid tumor such as melanoma, head and neck, liver or kidney cancer.

The chain combines TRBV6-5 with TRBJ1-5; D unclear. The V end lost 0 bases, the J end lost 0 bases, and 6 bases lay between the germline ends. CDR1 MNHEY and CDR2 SVGAGI come from the germline V gene. The CDR3 is made up of 15 amino acids. The CDR3 sequence: CASSYSMYSNQPQHF. Here the CDR3 DNA reads TGTGCCAGCAGTTACTCGATGTATAGCAATCAGCCCCAGCATTTT.

The CDR3 DNA follows: TGCGCCAGCAGCTTGGCCGGCGGCAGCGGGGAGACCCAGTACTTC. Its protein product is CASSLAGGSGETQYF. The chain links TRBV5-1 to TRBJ2-5; D possibly corresponds to TRBD2 (6 bases). The germline V gene has CDR1 SGHRS and CDR2 YFSETQ. V shed 0 bases and J shed 5 bases, with 14 bases lying between them. The CDR3 is 15 residues long.

The V gene is TRBV11-2, the J gene TRBJ1-6, with D perhaps matching TRBD1 (6 bases). The CDR3 is 15 amino acids. The ends were cut back, 5 bases at V and 3 bases at J, with 11 bases in the middle. Germline-derived CDR1 and CDR2 are SGHAT and FQNNGV. The CDR3 spells CASSVGQIYNSPLHF. The CDR3 nucleotides are TGTGCCAGCAGCGTAGGACAGATCTATAATTCACCCCTCCACTTT. Full variable domain (remainder filled in from reference TRBV11-2 and TRBJ1-6): EAGVAQSPRYKIIEKRQSVAFWCNPISGHATLYWYQQILGQGPKLLIQFQNNGVVDDSQLPKDRFSAERLKGVDSTLKIQPAKLEDSAVYLCASSVGQIYNSPLHFGNGTRLTVT.

The chain recombines TRBV7-9 with TRBJ1-5; D uncertain. The V end lost 1 base, the J end lost 4 bases, and 11 bases lay between the germline ends. The V gene's germline CDR1 is SEHNR and CDR2 FQNEAQ (reference sequence). The CDR3 totals 15 residues. Here the CDR3 DNA reads TGTGCCAGCAGCTTAGGTGAGGCCACTAATCAGCCCCAGCATTTT. This sequence encodes CASSLGEATNQPQHF.

A few counts support this clone. The chain recombines TRBV28 with TRBJ2-4, with TRBD1 matching 7 bases. V lost 5 bases and J lost 2; bases outside the gene matches: 6. The CDR3 is 15 residues long. Germline lookup yields CDR1 MDHEN and CDR2 SYDVKM. CDR3 sequence reads: CASSGAGGTKNIQYF. Here the CDR3 DNA reads TGTGCCAGCAGTGGTGCAGGGGGTACCAAAAACATTCAGTACTTC.

The rearrangement links TRBV11-3 to TRBJ2-7, with 11 bases identical to TRBD1. Germline CDR1 SGHNT, CDR2 YENEEA. The junction had 12 bases not matched to a gene; V was cut back by 6 bases and J by 2 bases. The CDR3 consists of 17 residues. The CDR3 sequence: CASSSRTGGPRAYEQYF. DNA for the CDR3: TGTGCCAGCAGTTCTCGGACAGGGGGCCCAAGGGCCTACGAGCAGTACTTC.

This clone was picked up one time. The chain combines TRBV27 with TRBJ2-1; 10 positions agree with TRBD1. This CDR3 has 15 amino acids. J gave up 4 bases and V 3 bases, and 3 bases lay outside the gene matches. CDR1 and CDR2 from the germline V gene are MNHEY and SMNVEV (reference sequence). The CDR3, as DNA: TGTGCCAGCAGTTTTGGGGACAGGGGTTACAATGAGCAGTTCTTC. This sequence encodes CASSFGDRGYNEQFF.

The chain uses TRBV4-3 and TRBJ1-2, with no clear D. Trimming stripped 1 base from V and 4 bases from J, with 10 bases between. The germline gives CDR1 LGHNA, CDR2 YSLEER. This CDR3 comprises 14 residues. CDR3 nucleotide sequence: TGCGCCAGCAGCCAAGCCTCCAAGACCTATGGCTACACCTTC. It codes for CASSQASKTYGYTF.

The chain combines TRBV11-2 with TRBJ2-2; the D gene is possibly TRBD1 (6 bases). The CDR3 runs to 16 residues. Trimming removed 5 bases from V and 2 bases from J, with 15 bases in between. CDR1 is SGHAT, CDR2 FQNNGV, per germline. The DNA for the CDR3 is TGTGCCAGCAGCCCTGGGGGCGGGCGTAACACCGGGGAGCTGTTTTTT. Its translation is CASSPGGGRNTGELFF.

This rearrangement joins TRBV4-2 to TRBJ2-2; no definite D call. Trimming cost V 4 bases and J 9 bases, with 9 bases left between them. Per the germline V gene, CDR1 is LGHNA and CDR2 is YNFKEQ. The CDR3 length is 12 residues. CDR3 sequence: CASSLRNRELFF. In DNA form, the CDR3 reads TGTGCCAGCAGCCTGCGAAACCGGGAGCTGTTTTTT.

The chain combines TRBV11-2 with TRBJ2-3; TRBD1 might be the D (6 bases). CDR1 is SGHAT, CDR2 FQNNGV, per germline. Trimming took off 5 bases at V and 6 bases at J, with 9 bases between the two ends. The CDR3 spans 12 residues. CDR3 amino acids: CASSARGDTQYF. The CDR3 region has the DNA TGTGCCAGCAGCGCGAGGGGGGATACGCAGTATTTT. The complete variable domain, with remaining parts taken from reference TRBV11-2 and TRBJ2-3, reads EAGVAQSPRYKIIEKRQSVAFWCNPISGHATLYWYQQILGQGPKLLIQFQNNGVVDDSQLPKDRFSAERLKGVDSTLKIQPAKLEDSAVYLCASSARGDTQYFGPGTRLTVL.

The rearrangement links TRBV5-1 to TRBJ1-2; D is possibly TRBD1 (5 bases). Deletions cut 0 bases from V and 4 bases from J, with 19 bases between. This CDR3 spans 17 amino acids. Looked up from germline, CDR1 is SGHRS and CDR2 is YFSETQ. This CDR3 is CASSLVGRAPIGYGYTF. The CDR3 DNA follows: TGCGCCAGCAGCTTGGTCGGCAGGGCACCTATCGGCTATGGCTACACCTTC.

The V and J genes are TRBV7-9 and TRBJ2-5; no reliable D call. This CDR3 has 11 residues. Germline values: CDR1 SEHNR, CDR2 FQNEAQ (reference sequence). Deletions cut 5 bases from V and 8 bases from J, with 9 bases between. CDR3 residues: CASSPSGTQYF. The CDR3 DNA reads TGTGCCAGCAGCCCCTCCGGAACCCAGTACTTC.

The CDR3: CASSVMGLAPNEQFF. As DNA, the CDR3 is TGTGCCAGCAGCGTAATGGGACTAGCTCCCAATGAGCAGTTCTTC. The rearrangement uses TRBV9 and TRBJ2-1; 9 bases agree with TRBD2. Germline V gene sequence: CDR1 SGDLS, CDR2 YYNGEE. The CDR3 sequence is 15 residues long. Trimming cost V 1 base and J 6 bases; bases outside gene matches: 5.

The rearrangement links TRBV29-1 to TRBJ2-3; the match to TRBD1 covers 7 bases. Germline values: CDR1 SQVTM, CDR2 ANQGSEA. V shed 3 bases and J 2 bases; nucleotides not matched to a gene: 11. CDR3 size: 16 residues. The CDR3 reads CSVDRQGLGATDTQYF. CDR3 in DNA: TGCAGCGTTGATCGACAGGGCCTTGGGGCCACAGATACGCAGTATTTT.